One sample yielded the 27 T cell receptor beta chains listed below, sequenced in a study of regulatory T cells in long-lasting Graves disease. The time point: persistent/refractory GD, antithyroid drugs over 5 years with positive TRAb. PBMCs provided the RNA from which the TCR library was made. HTBI primers from iRepertoire and Arm-PCR of CDR3 regions yielded the TCR beta libraries. TCRdb fed the multiplex PCR reads into MiXCR, producing one record per CDR3 protein. This table has 500,000 to 800,000 distinct CDR3 sequences, approximately 31% appearing once. Material: peripheral blood mononuclear cells (PBMCs), obtained when the disease was refractory, from a patient treated with antithyroid drugs. The receptors were sampled from a female donor with Graves disease.

This clonotype has at least ten counts. The rearrangement links TRBV20-1 to TRBJ2-5, with no clear D. Germline V gene lookup returns CDR1 DFQATT and CDR2 SNEGSKA (reference sequence). The CDR3 has 15 amino acids. V gave up 4 bases and J gave up 2 bases, with 17 bases separating them. The CDR3 bases are TGCAGTGCTATACCCGTGTTCGGCAGGCAAGAGACCCAGTACTTC. It translates to CSAIPVFGRQETQYF.

This clonotype was counted a single time. V usage is TRBV6-1 and J usage is TRBJ2-1; 11 bases agree with TRBD2. CDR1 MNHNS and CDR2 SASEGT come from the germline V gene. The V and J ends lost 4 bases and 5 bases, in that order; junction bases with no gene match: 7. The CDR3 is made up of 16 amino acids. The CDR3 bases are TGTGCCAGCAGTGCGACTAGCGGGACTCTTCACAATGAGCAGTTCTTC. Translating gives CASSATSGTLHNEQFF.

This chain joins TRBV3-1 and TRBJ1-4; weak D call: TRBD1 (5 bases). CDR1 and CDR2 (germline): LGHDT, YNNKEL (reference sequence). This CDR3 comprises 14 residues. V was cut by 5 bases and J by 4 bases, with 11 bases left in between. Here the CDR3 DNA reads TGTGCCAGCAGCAGGGGACCGATTAATGAAAAACTGTTTTTT. Its translation: CASSRGPINEKLFF. The full variable domain, rest sourced from reference TRBV3-1 and TRBJ1-4, is DTAVSQTPKYLVTQMGNDKSIKCEQNLGHDTMYWYKQDSKKFLKIMFSYNNKELIINETVPNRFSPKSPDKAHLNLHINSLELGDSAVYFCASSRGPINEKLFFGSGTQLSVL.

The table lists this clonotype with a few counts. The chain uses TRBV9 and TRBJ2-2, with 9 positions matching TRBD1. Trimming removed 3 bases from V and 4 bases from J; junction bases left unmatched: 4. This CDR3 is 15 amino acids long. Germline V gene lookup returns CDR1 SGDLS and CDR2 YYNGEE. This CDR3 reads CASSELDRGTGELFF. CDR3 in DNA: TGTGCCAGCAGCGAATTGGACAGGGGCACCGGGGAGCTGTTTTTT.

J is TRBJ1-2 and V is TRBV7-9; D not resolved. The CDR3 runs 13 residues. Germline loops: CDR1 SEHNR, CDR2 FQNEAQ (reference sequence). Trimming took off 0 bases at V and 8 bases at J, with 10 bases between the two ends. The CDR3 DNA reads TGTGCCAGCAGCTTAGCCATGAGTGACGGCTACACCTTC. Translating it yields CASSLAMSDGYTF.

This clonotype has more than one count but fewer than ten. J is TRBJ2-7 and V is TRBV5-1; D is possibly TRBD1 (5 bases). Germline-derived CDR1 and CDR2 are SGHRS and YFSETQ. Deletions cut 2 bases from V and 0 bases from J, with 12 bases between. The CDR3 is 15 residues long. The CDR3 reads CASSFSDSFSYEQYF. The CDR3 DNA reads TGCGCCAGCAGCTTCTCCGACAGCTTCTCCTACGAGCAGTACTTC. The variable domain in full, completed from reference TRBV5-1 and TRBJ2-7, reads KAGVTQTPRYLIKTRGQQVTLSCSPISGHRSVSWYQQTPGQGLQFLFEYFSETQRNKGNFPGRFSGRQFSNSRSEMNVSTLELGDSALYLCASSFSDSFSYEQYFGPGTRLTVT.

This clonotype occurred a few times. The V and J genes are TRBV4-1 and TRBJ2-5, with TRBD2 matching 9 bases. The V and J ends lost 3 bases and 5 bases, in that order; junction bases with no gene match: 13. This CDR3 has 17 amino acids. Germline CDR1 and CDR2: MGHRA and YSYEKL. CDR3 sequence (DNA): TGCGCCAGCAGCCACCTGGCAGATTCTAGCGGGACGGAGACCCAGTACTTC. Its translation is CASSHLADSSGTETQYF.

The sample holds one count of this clonotype. The rearrangement links TRBV7-9 to TRBJ2-7; 8 bases fit TRBD1. Germline CDR1 is SEHNR and CDR2 is FQNEAQ (reference sequence). Unmatched junction bases numbered 5, after V lost 5 bases and J lost 2 bases. This CDR3 region has 14 residues. The CDR3 nucleotides read TGTGCCAGCAGCCGACAGGGGACAGCCTACGAGCAGTACTTC. It encodes CASSRQGTAYEQYF.

The chain joins TRBV5-1 to TRBJ2-2, with 7 bases aligning to TRBD2. This CDR3 is built from 17 residues. Germline V CDR1 and CDR2: SGHRS, YFSETQ. The ends lost 4 bases at V and 0 bases at J; junction bases unmatched: 9. CDR3 sequence (DNA): TGCGCCAGCAGCCCATCCTCTAGCGGCACGAACACCGGGGAGCTGTTTTTT. This sequence encodes CASSPSSSGTNTGELFF.

This clonotype was counted between two and nine times. The chain employs TRBV5-1 and TRBJ2-7, with 8 bases matching TRBD2. Unmatched junction bases numbered 7, after V lost 0 bases and J lost 2 bases. This CDR3 spans 16 amino acids. Germline loops: CDR1 SGHRS, CDR2 YFSETQ. The CDR3 coding sequence is TGCGCCAGCAGCTTGGCTGGCGGGAGGTCAACCTACGAGCAGTACTTC. This sequence encodes CASSLAGGRSTYEQYF.

The chain combines TRBV19 with TRBJ1-5, with TRBD1 matching over 7 bases. The junction had 10 bases not matched to a gene; V was cut back by 5 bases and J by 9 bases. CDR1 is LNHDA, CDR2 SQIVND, per germline (reference sequence). The CDR3 consists of 14 residues. CDR3 sequence (DNA): TGTGCCAGTAGTGTCGGACAGGACAAGGGGCCCCAGCATTTT. Translation gives CASSVGQDKGPQHF.

This clonotype has only a few counts. In DNA, the CDR3 is TGCGCCAGCAGTGAGTCCCCCGACCTCTATGGCTACACCTTC. It encodes CASSESPDLYGYTF. The chain recombines TRBV10-2 with TRBJ1-2; no definite D call. The CDR3 totals 14 residues. Germline V gene sequence: CDR1 WSHSY, CDR2 SAAADI. Trimming cost V 0 bases and J 4 bases, with 9 bases left between them.

The sample holds a few counts of this clonotype. V is TRBV6-1 and J is TRBJ1-2, with 7 bases lining up with TRBD1. The CDR3 is 16 amino acids. From germline, CDR1 is MNHNS and CDR2 SASEGT. Trimming at V came to 6 bases and at J to 2 bases, leaving 12 bases not matched to a gene. CDR3 sequence (DNA): TGTGCCAGCAGCTCCTTGGCTGGGACAGAGAACTATGGCTACACCTTC. Translated: CASSSLAGTENYGYTF.

The chain combines TRBV7-2 with TRBJ1-6; no reliable D call. CDR3 length: 12 residues. The ends were cut back, 4 bases at V and 12 bases at J, with 10 bases in the middle. Germline V gene lookup returns CDR1 SGHTA and CDR2 FQGNSA. DNA for the CDR3: TGTGCCAGCAGCTCGGAATTTGGACCCCTCCACTTT. Translating gives CASSSEFGPLHF. The full variable domain, in which reference TRBV7-2 and TRBJ1-6 provide the parts outside the CDR3, is GAGVSQSPSNKVTEKGKDVELRCDPISGHTALYWYRQSLGQGLEFLIYFQGNSAPDKSGLPSDRFSAERTGGSVSTLTIQRTQQEDSAVYLCASSSEFGPLHFGNGTRLTVT.

In regard to this clonotype: The conserved closing phenylalanine or tryptophan is absent in this CDR3, likely reflecting a read error. This chain links TRBV6-1 with TRBJ1-1; no firm D call. The V gene's germline CDR1 is MNHNS and CDR2 SASEGT. CDR3 length equals 12 residues. V was clipped by 10 bases and J by 4 bases, with 13 bases between them. The CDR3 DNA sequence: TGTGCCACGCAACATCGGGCCACTGAAGCTTTCTCT. This gives the protein CATQHRATEAFS.

This clonotype came up a few times. This chain uses TRBV9 with TRBJ1-1; D uncertain. The germline V and J ends were trimmed by 2 bases and 0 bases, with 14 bases remaining between them. The CDR3 has 16 amino acids. CDR1 SGDLS and CDR2 YYNGEE come from the germline V gene. As DNA, the CDR3 is TGTGCCAGCAGCGTTAATCCCCCGGGCATGAACACTGAAGCTTTCTTT. Its protein product is CASSVNPPGMNTEAFF.

This clonotype showed up just a few times. This chain joins TRBV5-5 and TRBJ2-7; 7 nucleotides match TRBD2. Germline V gene sequence: CDR1 SGHKS, CDR2 YYEKEE (reference sequence). Trimming cost V 4 bases and J 0 bases; bases outside gene matches: 7. The CDR3 is 15 amino acids. CDR3 DNA: TGTGCCAGCAGCGGGGGGGAGGGGCCCTCCTACGAGCAGTACTTC. This encodes CASSGGEGPSYEQYF.

This clonotype occurred a few times. The chain employs TRBV6-1 and TRBJ1-1, with a possible D match to TRBD1 (6 bases). Germline V lookup: CDR1 MNHNS, CDR2 SASEGT. The CDR3 runs 14 residues. Trimming shortened V by 6 bases and J by 2 bases, and 13 bases separated the two germline ends. Written as DNA, the CDR3 is TGTGCCAGCAGCCGGGGGGGCTTCAACACTGAAGCTTTCTTT. It yields the protein CASSRGGFNTEAFF.

The V and J genes are TRBV29-1 and TRBJ2-3, with TRBD2 matching 8 bases. V dropped 5 bases and J dropped 3; count of bases not matched to a gene: 10. The CDR3 totals 15 residues. Germline V lookup: CDR1 SQVTM, CDR2 ANQGSEA. The CDR3 coding sequence is TGCAGCGTTCCAAAGCGGGAGAGGGTTACAGATACGCAGTATTTT. This codes for CSVPKRERVTDTQYF.

This sequence joins TRBV19 and TRBJ2-5; 9 positions agree with TRBD2. V lost 5 bases, J lost 5 bases, and 6 bases stayed unmatched. The CDR3 spans 14 residues. From germline, CDR1 is LNHDA and CDR2 SQIVND (reference sequence). This CDR3 reads CASSPGTSYETQYF. The CDR3 DNA reads as TGTGCCAGTAGTCCCGGGACTAGCTACGAGACCCAGTACTTC.

This clonotype was recorded at least ten times. J is TRBJ1-2 and V is TRBV28, with TRBD1 as a possible D gene (6 bases). The germline V and J ends were trimmed by 11 bases and 4 bases, with 17 bases remaining between them. Germline V gene sequence: CDR1 MDHEN, CDR2 SYDVKM. The CDR3 loop spans 13 amino acids. The CDR3 DNA sequence: TGTGCCTCAGCAGGTACAGGGAGCTATGGCTACACCTTC. Translated, it gives CASAGTGSYGYTF.

This clonotype was observed a few times. The CDR3 spells CATSDPQVGYTF. The DNA for the CDR3 is TGTGCCACCAGTGATCCTCAGGTGGGCTACACCTTC. The chain has TRBV24-1 and TRBJ1-2; D ambiguous. Per the germline V gene, CDR1 is KGHDR and CDR2 is SFDVKD. Deletions cut 3 bases from V and 8 bases from J, with 9 bases between. The CDR3 is 12 residues long.

This clonotype was recorded many times. The chain couples TRBV12-3 or TRBV12-4 to TRBJ1-2; D remains ambiguous. This CDR3 region has 15 residues. Trimming left V 3 bases short and J 4 bases short, with 15 bases between. This chain's CDR3 is CASSFQERLLYGYTF. The CDR3 DNA is TGTGCCAGCAGTTTCCAGGAACGCCTCCTCTATGGCTACACCTTC.

This clonotype has only a few counts. The chain has TRBV30 and TRBJ2-7, with D perhaps matching TRBD2 (6 bases). There are 12 residues in the CDR3. The germline gives CDR1 GTSNPN, CDR2 SVGIG (reference sequence). Trimming took off 2 bases at V and 5 bases at J, with 10 bases between the two ends. CDR3 region: CAWSPSADEQYF. As DNA, the CDR3 is TGTGCCTGGAGTCCTAGCGCGGACGAGCAGTACTTC.

This clonotype has a handful of counts. This chain links TRBV12-3 or TRBV12-4 with TRBJ1-5; D remains unclear. The V and J ends lost 7 bases and 1 base respectively, with 8 bases between them. This CDR3 is 13 amino acids long. The CDR3 sequence is CASTDLSNQPQHF. Written as DNA, the CDR3 is TGTGCCAGCACCGACTTGAGCAATCAGCCCCAGCATTTT.

This clonotype was recorded once. The CDR3 sequence is CASSNDRGGNYGYTF. The CDR3 DNA reads TGTGCCAGCAGTAACGACAGGGGGGGTAACTATGGCTACACCTTC. The chain links TRBV12-3 or TRBV12-4 to TRBJ1-2, with 9 bases that match TRBD1. V trimming: 5 bases; J trimming: 1 base; junction bases outside the gene matches: 5. The length of the CDR3 is 15 residues.

This clonotype occurred a few times. The CDR3, as DNA: TGTGCCAGCAGCGTAGAACCATACTACGAGCAGTACTTC. Translation gives CASSVEPYYEQYF. This chain links TRBV9 with TRBJ2-7; D uncertain. V shed 0 bases and J shed 3 bases, with 7 bases lying between them. The germline gives CDR1 SGDLS, CDR2 YYNGEE. This CDR3 is built from 13 residues.